This T cell receptor (beta chain) originates from a study of human T cells and chemical hapten exposure (dated by TCRdb to about 2021). Regarding the research as a whole: For sensitization, 2% DPC in acetone was applied to a roughly 2 cm by roughly 2 cm area of upper inner arm skin. This study followed changes in the peripheral blood TCR repertoire in vivo during primary and secondary sensitization of alopecia patients to the hapten diphenylcyclopropenone (DPC). Throughout the approximately 25-week study period, patients were also given weekly therapeutic DPC doses on the scalp. For TCR sequencing, blood came from about 29 alopecia patients at anywhere from one to four time points (pre-sensitization, 2, 6 and 24 weeks). Libraries were pooled for sequencing, and variation in per-sample TCR yields was attributed mainly to small differences in library volumes within the pool. Patch tests used Finn chambers with 0.01% DPC on the upper back, scored after 6 days by International Contact Dermatitis Research Group standards. Patient blood was sampled pre-sensitization (week 0) and at 2, 6 and about 24 weeks after DPC sensitization. Alopecia areata with under or over 50% scalp involvement, alopecia totalis and alopecia universalis were represented in the patient cohort, which was mostly female. Overall results and qualifications from the work: Because all patients had alopecia, a presumed autoimmune disease, the immune response of the patients might differ from that of healthy individuals. Significantly more large CDR3 similarity clusters were formed by expanded TCRs than by pre-sensitization or healthy control sets, consistent with antigen-driven responses. A positive correlation was found between the number of PT1 expanded TCRs and patch test score, with significance reached at thresholds 8, 16 and 32 but not 4. After repeated subsampling, changes were observed in the strength of the expansion versus patch-test correlation and in the threshold at which the correlation became significant. No change with DPC sensitization was found in the number of TCRs above 1 in 1000 frequency, and no evidence of global repertoire structure alterations was found.

The time point label here, explained by the study, means: patch test 1, 2 weeks after DPC sensitization. The label giving this sample's treatment or condition can be read as: therapeutic diphenylcyclopropenone sensitization with weekly scalp DPC. Blood at each patch-test visit was drawn before the patch test was applied. Patients were eligible if aged 18 to 70, diagnosed with alopecia and judged suitable for DPC therapy, and pregnant patients were excluded. Unfractionated whole blood was collected in Tempus Blood RNA tubes, and total RNA was extracted from that blood. Libraries came from RACE. Reads for this sample came from a NextSeq 500. During library preparation, unique molecular identifiers were attached to individual cDNA molecules so that TCRs could be counted quantitatively and reproducibly. From each blood RNA sample, both TCR alpha and TCR beta chains were sequenced. Per the source publication's procedure: Samples had a median of 95,638 TCRs, with a range from roughly 23,224 to 700,000. The Decombinator software suite was used to annotate V, J and CDR3 in the TCR reads. For PS versus PT1 abundance plots, all samples were subsampled to the same number of TCRs (28,000). Expanded TCRs were defined as absent before sensitization and observed at least eight times at the 2-week time point. TCRdb redid the processing of the public reads, applying fastp at Q25 and MiXCR, and retained in-frame beta chains. Every entry covers one CDR3 protein and lists the most common genes and DNA from its rows. The authors' filters were not applied to this entry. The sample table records about 120,000 distinct CDR3 sequences; roughly 13% of these occur just once. About 0.9% of the sample rests with the top ten.

Only a few counts were recorded for this clonotype. The antigen this receptor binds is unknown. The record has no base qualities; no much larger clone is one base away. The specimen comprised whole blood, sampled in connection with sensitization to the hapten diphenylcyclopropenone (DPC). The sequence derives from a man aged 18-30 years with alopecia areata. Some clones in this sample may be carry-over from other donors' samples.

The nucleotide sequence is TGTGCCAGCAGCGTCGCGGGGGTTCCAGATACGCAGTATTTT. Translated, this is CASSVAGVPDTQYF. The sequence links TRBV9 to TRBJ2-3, with 7 bases aligning to TRBD2. Trimmed from V: 2 bases; trimmed from J: 4 bases; junction bases lacking a gene match: 4. Spanning cysteine to phenylalanine, the CDR3 consists of 14 amino acids. Of all the DNA, just the CDR3 is kept, 42 bases in frame from base 1. Based on the germline V gene, the CDR1 and CDR2 sequences are SGDLS and YYNGEE.